The subject of this entry is one TCR beta chain. The antigen it binds to is not known. Base qualities were left out, and no much larger clone turns up one base away. The data belong to a study of T cells in narcolepsy (dated by TCRdb to 2016 to 2019). About the study as a whole: Healthy control donors were enrolled in the study alongside patients who had narcolepsy type 1 or type 2 (NT1, NT2). To look for autoreactive T cells in narcolepsy patients that target self-antigens of hypocretin neurons (hypocretin, TRIB2), the study used TCR Vbeta sequencing to follow clonotypes in blood and CSF.

From the cysteine through the phenylalanine, the CDR3 covers 17 amino acids. Just the 51-base CDR3 DNA is kept, in frame starting at base 1. The germline V gene gives CDR1 as MGHRA and CDR2 as YSYEKL. The junction shows trimming of 1 base on V and 5 bases on J, plus 19 bases between the germline ends. What the study reported, not specific to this receptor: Some blood memory CD4+ repertoires from patients and controls contained no sequences matching autoreactive T cell clones. Autoreactive clonotypes were reported to be detected serially in the blood of the same patients and of different patients, but not in the blood of healthy controls. HCRT-specific and TRIB2-specific autoreactive clonotypes were highlighted in plots that compared CD4+ T cell clonotypes in CSF versus blood from the same patient. Patients and controls had comparable numbers of sequenced blood memory CD4+ clonotypes, averaging about 40,000 and 30,000, respectively.

Libraries were built with the immunoSEQ multiplex PCR assay. TCRdb obtained this table from immuneACCESS and retained in-frame rearrangements with V and J assigned. These tables miss some clones; where compared with another copy, unresolved V genes account for less than half of the shortfall, and the remainder is unexplained. This sample lists 30,000 to 35,000 clones; 75% to 90% were detected once. The ten largest clones add up to approximately 1.1% of the sample. For TCR Vbeta sequencing, memory CD4+ T cells were sorted ex vivo from the peripheral blood of narcolepsy patients and healthy controls.

Sequencing was carried out using memory (CD45RA-) CD4+ T cells from blood. Taken with the paper, the label for cell subset or site translates to: memory T cells sorted ex vivo from peripheral blood. The clonotype was recovered from a human donor in good health. This receptor chain uses TRBV4-1 and TRBJ2-3; the D gene may be TRBD1 or TRBD2, since each aligns over 6 bases. The CDR3 is CASSQGGAGRLIDTQYF. The sequenced DNA: TGCGCCAGCAGCCAAGGGGGGGCCGGGAGACTGATAGATACGCAGTATTTT.